The clone carrying this T cell receptor beta chain was found a few times. Its antigen is as yet unknown. These data originate in a study of T cells in localized non-small cell lung cancer. Regarding the study as a whole: Sequencing was limited to one tumor region, leaving the possibility of heterogeneity open.

Using immunoSEQ multiplex PCR, the repertoire was profiled, and TCRdb retains in-frame clones only, with some absent. The sample gives 50,000 to 75,000 clones, around 90% of which show up once; about 20% is in the top ten. The sequence derives from a man between 40 and 70 years old with stage I squamous cell lung carcinoma. Material: peripheral blood, obtained before any cancer treatment.

CDR3 amino acids: CASSQGTLNYGYTF. CDR3 nucleotides: TGTGCCAGCAGTCAGGGGACATTAAACTATGGCTACACCTTC. The chain employs TRBV28 and TRBJ1-2, with a tentative D call TRBD1 (6 bases). The CDR3 loop spans 14 amino acids. Germline V gives CDR1 MDHEN, CDR2 SYDVKM. V lost 5 bases to trimming and J lost 2 bases, with 12 bases between them.